The sequence of this TCR beta chain was determined in a study of beta chain features in type 1 diabetes. Study-level findings and limits: The VDJ junctions of type 1 diabetes patients carried fewer insertions and more deletions. Since sequencing was performed on cDNA, cells with high TCR expression could be over-represented. It was among patients, rather than healthy donors, that naive, central memory and Treg TCRB repertoires appeared more similar.

Since all of the isolated RNA was reverse transcribed, expressed TCRB transcripts were what got sequenced. Naive, central memory and regulatory T cell samples produced a mean of approximately 3.9 million reads. Clones were read by immunoSEQ multiplex PCR, and TCRdb kept only the in-frame ones, dropping some. Of 400,000 to 600,000 clones listed, about 29% are singletons. About this clone itself: Its antigen is unidentified. A junction end diverges from the germline sequence, so it may reflect a read error.

Germline CDR1 SSHAT, CDR2 FNYEAQ (reference sequence). This CDR3 has 13 amino acids. The genes are TRBV7-7 and TRBJ2-5, with D possibly being TRBD2 (7 bases). This receptor was taken from a young man in good health. Sequencing was performed on naive CD4+ T cells from blood. The CDR3 bases are TGTGCTAGCAGTTATACTGGGGGGGCGACCCAGTACTTC. Residues: CASSYTGGATQYF.